The 27 T cell receptor beta chains given below trace back to one sample, sequenced in a study of T-cell reconstitution after alpha-beta-depleted transplantation in children. The TCRbeta library incorporated unique molecular identifiers. TCRdb re-called the PCR reads through MiXCR, storing one row per CDR3 protein. The table records under 60,000 distinct CDR3 sequences, approximately 6.1% of them present only once. The sequencing here drew on PBMCs, mostly from graft donor cells, taken 60 days after TCRalphabeta/CD19-depleted stem cell transplant. These receptors all come from a female patient between 2 and 15 years old who had a stem cell transplant for aplastic anemia, so the T cells may come from the graft donor.

This clonotype has ten or more counts. The V and J genes are TRBV10-3 and TRBJ2-3; 12 bases match TRBD2. Germline V gene lookup returns CDR1 ENHRY and CDR2 SYGVKD. The junction had 2 bases not matched to a gene; V was cut back by 1 base and J by 3 bases. The CDR3 has 16 residues. The CDR3 is CAISEWTSGITDTQYF. CDR3 sequence (DNA): TGTGCCATCAGTGAGTGGACTAGCGGGATTACAGATACGCAGTATTTT.

This clonotype was recorded a few times. Given a much more abundant clone one base away, this may be a read error. This chain links TRBV2 with TRBJ2-7; D gene unclear. This CDR3 contains 16 residues. The germline gives CDR1 SNHLY, CDR2 FYNNEI. CDR3 nucleotides: TGTGTCAGCAGTCGAGGTAGAAAACTCAGCTCCTACGAGCAGTACTTC. This sequence encodes CVSSRGRKLSSYEQYF.

In this sample, this clonotype turned up many times. The chain carries TRBV9 and TRBJ2-1; 15 bases match TRBD2. Losses at the gene ends were 3 bases for V and 3 bases for J; bases not matched to a gene: 1. Per the germline V gene, CDR1 is SGDLS and CDR2 is YYNGEE. The CDR3 contains 16 residues. The CDR3 DNA reads as TGTGCCAGCAGCGGGGGACTAGCGGGAGGCTACAATGAGCAGTTCTTC. This codes for CASSGGLAGGYNEQFF.

This clonotype was counted a few times. The chain recombines TRBV29-1 with TRBJ1-5, with 7 bases identical to TRBD1. This CDR3 is 13 amino acids long. Germline V gene data show CDR1 as SQVTM and CDR2 as ANQGSEA. V shed 5 bases, J shed 3 bases, and the junction held 4 bases outside the gene matches. The CDR3 nucleotides read TGCAGCGTTCTACAGGGGATCAATCAGCCCCAGCATTTT. Translated, it gives CSVLQGINQPQHF.

This clonotype was observed a handful of times. The rearrangement joins TRBV18 to TRBJ2-3, with TRBD1 matching 8 bases. The J segment lost 1 base and the V segment lost 1 base, leaving 1 base of the junction unmatched. The V gene's germline CDR1 is KGHSH and CDR2 LQKENI. The CDR3 covers 15 residues. CDR3 sequence (DNA): TGTGCCAGCTCACCACTGGGACAGGGCACAGATACGCAGTATTTT. As protein: CASSPLGQGTDTQYF.

At least ten counts were recorded for this clonotype. The V gene is TRBV27, the J gene TRBJ2-6; 10 bases fit TRBD1. The ends lost 3 bases at V and 0 bases at J; junction bases unmatched: 8. Germline CDR1 is MNHEY and CDR2 is SMNVEV (reference sequence). CDR3 length equals 19 residues. This CDR3 is CASSLSGTGVLSGANVLTF. The CDR3, as DNA: TGTGCCAGCAGTTTGTCCGGGACAGGGGTCCTCTCTGGGGCCAACGTCCTGACTTTC.

This clonotype has at least ten counts. The J gene is TRBJ2-1, the V gene TRBV27; D gene unclear. Germline CDR1 MNHEY, CDR2 SMNVEV (reference sequence). Trimming took off 11 bases at V and 4 bases at J, with 15 bases between the two ends. The CDR3 loop spans 13 amino acids. CDR3 nucleotides: TGTGCCCCCGGGTCCGGGTCTTACAATGAGCAGTTCTTC. Amino acid sequence: CAPGSGSYNEQFF.

This clonotype was found many times. The V call is TRBV29-1, the J call TRBJ1-1, with D possibly being TRBD1 (6 bases). CDR1 SQVTM and CDR2 ANQGSEA come from the germline V gene. V was clipped by 4 bases and J by 7 bases, with 16 bases between them. The CDR3 contains 13 residues. CDR3 sequence: CSVGRGVGGEAFF. CDR3 bases: TGCAGCGTTGGGAGGGGGGTCGGAGGTGAAGCTTTCTTT.

This clonotype was seen many times. The chain couples TRBV10-2 to TRBJ2-3, with D perhaps TRBD2 (6 bases). Trimming left V 9 bases short and J 5 bases short, with 12 bases between. The CDR3 consists of 12 residues. Germline values: CDR1 WSHSY, CDR2 SAAADI. Here the CDR3 reads CASSVRGDTQYF. The CDR3 DNA follows: TGCGCCAGTTCCGTGCGGGGAGATACGCAGTATTTT.

In its sample, this clonotype was seen many times. V and J are TRBV20-1 and TRBJ1-1; a weak D match, TRBD1 (6 bases). The V and J ends lost 0 bases and 5 bases respectively, with 13 bases between them. The CDR3 spans 14 residues. The germline CDR1 and CDR2 sequences are DFQATT and SNEGSKA (reference sequence). The chain's CDR3 is CSARDPGATTEAFF. In DNA, the CDR3 is TGCAGTGCTAGAGATCCGGGGGCGACTACTGAAGCTTTCTTT.

In its sample, this clonotype was seen many times. The chain joins TRBV20-1 to TRBJ2-5; TRBD2 aligns across 10 bases. The CDR3 has 14 residues. Germline-derived CDR1 and CDR2 are DFQATT and SNEGSKA (reference sequence). V gave up 2 bases and J gave up 5 bases; unmatched junction bases: 5. The CDR3 DNA reads as TGCAGTGCTAGATTCCCTAGCGGGAGTGAGACCCAGTACTTC. This encodes CSARFPSGSETQYF.

The chain carries TRBV7-9 and TRBJ2-5; 8 bases match TRBD2. This CDR3 comprises 16 residues. V dropped 0 bases and J dropped 3; count of bases not matched to a gene: 6. The germline gives CDR1 SEHNR, CDR2 FQNEAQ (reference sequence). CDR3 residues: CASSLAGLAEKETQYF. The CDR3 nucleotides are TGTGCCAGCAGCTTAGCAGGACTAGCCGAAAAAGAGACCCAGTACTTC.

This clonotype appeared many times. The chain carries TRBV3-1 and TRBJ1-2; 9 nucleotides align to TRBD1. Trimming cost V 4 bases and J 4 bases; bases outside gene matches: 1. This CDR3 is built from 13 residues. CDR1 and CDR2 from the germline V gene are LGHDT and YNNKEL (reference sequence). In DNA form, the CDR3 reads TGTGCCAGCAGCCGGGACAGGGTCTATGGCTACACCTTC. Translating it yields CASSRDRVYGYTF. The complete variable domain, with remaining parts taken from reference TRBV3-1 and TRBJ1-2, reads DTAVSQTPKYLVTQMGNDKSIKCEQNLGHDTMYWYKQDSKKFLKIMFSYNNKELIINETVPNRFSPKSPDKAHLNLHINSLELGDSAVYFCASSRDRVYGYTFGSGTRLTVV.

There are many counts of this clonotype. This chain joins TRBV10-3 and TRBJ2-2, with D perhaps TRBD1 (6 bases). The V gene's germline CDR1 is ENHRY and CDR2 SYGVKD. The CDR3 extends over 15 amino acids. Deletions cut 3 bases from V and 4 bases from J, with 12 bases between. CDR3 in amino acids: CAISDRGKGTGELFF. CDR3 nucleotide sequence: TGTGCCATCAGTGACAGGGGAAAGGGCACCGGGGAGCTGTTTTTT.

This clonotype came up many times. The chain has TRBV18 and TRBJ1-5; D perhaps matches TRBD1 (6 bases). The V end lost 3 bases, the J end lost 4 bases, and 10 bases lay between the germline ends. Looked up from germline, CDR1 is KGHSH and CDR2 is LQKENI. This CDR3 comprises 14 residues. The CDR3 loop is CASSPSQGNQPQHF. CDR3 coding DNA: TGTGCCAGCTCACCGTCTCAGGGGAATCAGCCCCAGCATTTT.

Comments on this clonotype: A much larger clone lies one base from this, so it may be a read error. This chain uses TRBV15 with TRBJ2-7, with TRBD2 matching 9 bases. This CDR3 spans 15 amino acids. The V gene's germline CDR1 is LNHNV and CDR2 YYDKDF (reference sequence). The junction had 6 bases not matched to a gene; V was cut back by 1 base and J by 5 bases. The CDR3 sequence is CATSRVISGSHEQYF. As DNA, the CDR3 is TGTGCCACCAGCAGAGTGATTAGCGGGAGCCACGAGCAGTACTTC.

This clonotype was found many times. The chain couples TRBV4-1 to TRBJ1-4; 8 nucleotides line up with TRBD1. The CDR3 consists of 17 residues. Germline CDR1 reads MGHRA; CDR2 reads YSYEKL. J was trimmed by 3 bases and V by 3 bases; bases with no gene match: 9. The CDR3 protein is CASSHATSRGPNEKLFF. In nucleotides, the CDR3 is TGCGCCAGCAGCCACGCTACATCCAGGGGGCCTAATGAAAAACTGTTTTTT.

This clonotype has only a few counts. The chain links TRBV7-9 to TRBJ2-1; D might be TRBD2 (5 bases). The CDR3 runs to 13 residues. V was trimmed by 1 base and J by 7 bases, leaving 8 bases between them. Germline V gives CDR1 SEHNR, CDR2 FQNEAQ (reference sequence). CDR3 region: CASSLEPGNEQFF. The CDR3 nucleotides read TGTGCCAGCAGCTTAGAACCGGGGAATGAGCAGTTCTTC.

This clonotype was found many times. The chain links TRBV12-3 or TRBV12-4 to TRBJ1-1; no clear D. The CDR3 length is 14 residues. Trimming removed 6 bases at V and 5 bases at J, with 16 bases between. Here the CDR3 reads CASSPPLGLTEAFF. The CDR3 DNA follows: TGTGCCAGCAGCCCCCCCTTGGGGTTAACTGAAGCTTTCTTT.

This clonotype was seen only a few times. The genes are TRBV6-2 or TRBV6-3 and TRBJ2-3; D is ambiguous. The germline V gene encodes CDR1 MNHEY and CDR2 SVGEGT. This CDR3 has 12 residues. V was shortened by 7 bases and J by 4 bases, with 9 bases between the two germline ends. DNA of the CDR3: TGTGCCAGCACCCCACACCCAGATACGCAGTATTTT. This gives the protein CASTPHPDTQYF.

This clonotype has at least ten counts. V is TRBV13 and J is TRBJ1-1; maybe TRBD1 (5 bases). Germline V gene lookup returns CDR1 PRHDT and CDR2 FYEKMQ (reference sequence). V gave up 0 bases and J gave up 10 bases, with 9 bases separating them. The CDR3 is 12 amino acids. CDR3 in amino acids: CASSLGGRGAFF. The CDR3 coding sequence is TGTGCCAGCAGCTTAGGGGGACGGGGAGCTTTCTTT.

This clonotype was recorded many times. The V call is TRBV7-9, the J call TRBJ1-2; D unclear. Trimming shortened V by 5 bases and J by 5 bases, and 9 bases separated the two germline ends. The CDR3 has 12 residues. Germline-derived CDR1 and CDR2 are SEHNR and FQNEAQ (reference sequence). The CDR3 sequence is CASSLGLYGYTF. In DNA, the CDR3 is TGTGCCAGCAGCCTGGGTCTTTATGGCTACACCTTC.

There are many counts of this clonotype. The J gene is TRBJ2-3, the V gene TRBV9; D perhaps matches TRBD1 (6 bases). Trimming pared 2 bases from V and 1 base from J, leaving 11 bases between. The germline V gene encodes CDR1 SGDLS and CDR2 YYNGEE. The CDR3 totals 15 residues. This CDR3 reads CASSVRDTRTDTQYF. In DNA, the CDR3 is TGTGCCAGCAGCGTCCGGGACACCCGCACAGATACGCAGTATTTT.

In its sample, this clonotype was seen a few times. The chain couples TRBV5-1 to TRBJ1-4; D unresolved. The CDR3 is made up of 12 amino acids. V gave up 4 bases and J gave up 8 bases, with 9 bases separating them. Germline lookup yields CDR1 SGHRS and CDR2 YFSETQ. This chain's CDR3 is CASSVNGEKLFF. The CDR3 DNA follows: TGCGCCAGCAGCGTAAATGGGGAAAAACTGTTTTTT.

Many counts were recorded for this clonotype. The chain combines TRBV10-3 with TRBJ2-3; TRBD1 agrees at 8 bases. Germline assignment: CDR1 ENHRY and CDR2 SYGVKD. CDR3 length: 14 amino acids. J was trimmed by 1 base and V by 5 bases; bases with no gene match: 2. Here the CDR3 DNA reads TGTGCCATCAGTACAGGGGGTGGCACAGATACGCAGTATTTT. Amino acids: CAISTGGGTDTQYF.

This clonotype showed up many times. DNA for the CDR3: TGTGCCGGGTTGACTAGCGGGGGGGATGAGCAGTTCTTC. It translates to CAGLTSGGDEQFF. The V and J genes are TRBV28 and TRBJ2-1; 14 nucleotides agree with TRBD2. Germline-derived CDR1 and CDR2 are MDHEN and SYDVKM. The CDR3 extends over 13 amino acids. Trimming removed 11 bases from V and 8 bases from J; junction bases left unmatched: 5.

This clonotype showed up many times. This CDR3 reads CASSYSDRSGSPLHF. Here the CDR3 DNA reads TGTGCCAGCAGTTACTCGGACAGGTCGGGTTCACCCCTCCACTTT. The chain carries TRBV6-5 and TRBJ1-6; TRBD1 aligns across 7 bases. V trimming: 0 bases; J trimming: 9 bases; junction bases outside the gene matches: 5. Germline V gene sequence: CDR1 MNHEY, CDR2 SVGAGI. The CDR3 has 15 residues.